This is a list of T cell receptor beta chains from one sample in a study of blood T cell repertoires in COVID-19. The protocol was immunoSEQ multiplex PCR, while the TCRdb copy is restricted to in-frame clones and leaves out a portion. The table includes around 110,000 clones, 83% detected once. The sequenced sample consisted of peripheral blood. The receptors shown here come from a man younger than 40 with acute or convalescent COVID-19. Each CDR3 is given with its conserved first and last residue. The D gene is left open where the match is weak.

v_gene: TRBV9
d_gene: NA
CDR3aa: CASSVEGEPGANVLTF

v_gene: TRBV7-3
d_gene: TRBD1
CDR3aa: CASSLRVGQGGGELFF

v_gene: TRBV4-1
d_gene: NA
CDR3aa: CASSSPGRGQPQHF

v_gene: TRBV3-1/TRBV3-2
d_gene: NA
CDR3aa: CASSQDRQGYGYTF

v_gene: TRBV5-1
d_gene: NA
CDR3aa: CASSGTGFSNQPQHF

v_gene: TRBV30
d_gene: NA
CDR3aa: CAWRDNSGNTIYF

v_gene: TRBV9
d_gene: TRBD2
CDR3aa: CASSVLAGDQETQYF

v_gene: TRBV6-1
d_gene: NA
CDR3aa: CASSEQGGSYNEQFF

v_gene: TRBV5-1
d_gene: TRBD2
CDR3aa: CASSRQGLAGASSTDTQYF

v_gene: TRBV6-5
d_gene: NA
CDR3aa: CASSLTAAYGYTF

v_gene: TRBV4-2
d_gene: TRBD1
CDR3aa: CASSQFATGDNEQFF

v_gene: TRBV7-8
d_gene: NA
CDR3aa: CASSGTYRTHGYTF

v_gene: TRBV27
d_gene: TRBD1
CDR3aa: CASRVSGGNGYTF

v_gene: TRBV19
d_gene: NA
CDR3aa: CASSKFSVATNEKLFF

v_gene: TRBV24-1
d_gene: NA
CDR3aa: CATSDSYQETQYF

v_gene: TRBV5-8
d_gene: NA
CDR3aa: CASSLAGGAEAFF

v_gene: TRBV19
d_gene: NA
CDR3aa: CATSDGSLITNQPQHF

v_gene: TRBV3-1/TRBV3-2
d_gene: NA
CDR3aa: CASSQDYGTAEAFF

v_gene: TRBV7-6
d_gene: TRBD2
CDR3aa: CASSSVGLAGETQYF

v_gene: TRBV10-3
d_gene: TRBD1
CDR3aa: CAISARQGDSGNTIYF

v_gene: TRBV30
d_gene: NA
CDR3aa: CAWGGGGDTQYF

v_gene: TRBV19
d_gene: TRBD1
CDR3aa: CASSIGTGVGEPQHF

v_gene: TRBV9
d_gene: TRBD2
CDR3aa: CASSVGSGSSGRETQYF

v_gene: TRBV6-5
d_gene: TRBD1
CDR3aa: CASSYPGQGKAGELFF

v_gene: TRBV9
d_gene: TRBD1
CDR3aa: CASSVGEGGYYGYTF

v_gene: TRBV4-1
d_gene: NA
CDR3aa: CASSQERGLGETQYF

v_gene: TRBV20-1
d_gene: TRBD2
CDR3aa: CSASPTLAEETQYF

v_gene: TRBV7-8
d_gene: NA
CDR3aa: CASSLTGTNEQFF

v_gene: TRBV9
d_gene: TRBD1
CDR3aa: CASGAGQGGEKLFF

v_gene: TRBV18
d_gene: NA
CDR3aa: CASSPFQGGGELFF

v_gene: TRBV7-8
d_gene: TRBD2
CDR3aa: CASSLAAGEYYNEQFF

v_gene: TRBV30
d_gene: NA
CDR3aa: CAWRLGLNTEAFF

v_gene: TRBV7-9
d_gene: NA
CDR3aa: CASSLGANTIYF

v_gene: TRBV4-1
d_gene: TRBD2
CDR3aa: CASSQGPSGGSRDNEQFF

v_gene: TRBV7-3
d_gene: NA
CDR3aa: CASSLFFGQGDEKLFF

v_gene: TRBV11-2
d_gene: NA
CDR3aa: CASIPTGSPEETQYF

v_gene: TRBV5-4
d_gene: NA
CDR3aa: CASSFGGEGQPQHF

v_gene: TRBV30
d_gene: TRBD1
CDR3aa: CAWSGQGAQPQHF

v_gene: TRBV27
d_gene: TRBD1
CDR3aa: CASSTYQGARGYTF

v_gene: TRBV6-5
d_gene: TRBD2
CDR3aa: CASCLAGELKTQYF

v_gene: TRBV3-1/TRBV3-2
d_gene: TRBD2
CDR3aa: CASSPLAGEVDTQYF

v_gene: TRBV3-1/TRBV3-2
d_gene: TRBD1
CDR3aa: CASSQTIQGASYGYTF

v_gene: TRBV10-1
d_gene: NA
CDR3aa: CASTARIRIRGQPQHF

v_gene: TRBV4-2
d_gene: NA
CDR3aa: CASSQDLERGWEQYF

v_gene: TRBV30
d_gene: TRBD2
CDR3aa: CAWRWTSVNEQFF

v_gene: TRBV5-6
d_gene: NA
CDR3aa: CASSYGGTDEAFF

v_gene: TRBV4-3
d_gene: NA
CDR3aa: CASSQSPGNSGNTIYF

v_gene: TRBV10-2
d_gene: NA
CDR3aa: CASTIRGKETQYF

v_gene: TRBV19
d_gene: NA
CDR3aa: CASYQTGNTEAFF

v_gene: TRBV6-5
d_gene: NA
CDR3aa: CASSYRTRYTQYF

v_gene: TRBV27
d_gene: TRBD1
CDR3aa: CASSGTATNEKLFF

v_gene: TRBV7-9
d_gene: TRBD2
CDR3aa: CASSRTSGTADTQYF

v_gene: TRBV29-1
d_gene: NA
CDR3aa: CSGWTALQETQYF

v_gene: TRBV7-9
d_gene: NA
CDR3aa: CASSQLDITDTQYF

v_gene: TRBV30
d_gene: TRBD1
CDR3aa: CAWSVPGGRGGNAIYF

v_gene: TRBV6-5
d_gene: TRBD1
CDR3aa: CASSQGGRSGNTIYF

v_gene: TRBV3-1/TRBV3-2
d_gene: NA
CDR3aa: CASSQAQAAQAFF

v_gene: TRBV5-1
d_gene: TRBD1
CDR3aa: CASSLADRWNTEAFF

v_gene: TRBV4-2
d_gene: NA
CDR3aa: CASSQDVTRSGELFF